This T cell receptor beta chain was sequenced in a study of Ad26.COV2.S vaccination and SARS-CoV-2 variants. Overall study results and limits: In vaccinated individuals, spike-specific CD8+ and CD4+ T cell responses reportedly displayed substantial breadth.

Sequenced by immunoSEQ multiplex PCR; TCRdb stores in-frame clones only, minus some. The sample consists of some 480,000 clones, approximately 88% of them appearing once. Germline CDR1 SQVTM, CDR2 ANQGSEA. V dropped 4 bases and J dropped 5 bases, with 17 bases sitting between them. The CDR3 has 14 residues. With respect to this clone: The antigen is undetermined.

Treatment defined: around 19 received Ad26.COV2.S at low or high dose, single or two shots; 5 received placebo; per-sample allocation not given. The study sampled participants on day 63 after the first vaccine or placebo injection. The clonotype comes from a person between 18 and 65 years old who received the Ad26.COV2.S COVID-19 vaccine or a placebo. The starting material was peripheral blood, obtained in a trial of Ad26.COV2.S vaccine versus placebo. V is TRBV29-1 and J is TRBJ2-5; D gene uncertain. The CDR3 sequence: CSVGFILVLETQYF. The DNA of the CDR3 is TGCAGCGTTGGATTCATTTTGGTCTTGGAGACCCAGTACTTC. Complete variable domain (other parts from reference TRBV29-1 and TRBJ2-5): SAVISQKPSRDICQRGTSLTIQCQVDSQVTMMFWYRQQPGQSLTLIATANQGSEATYESGFVIDKFPISRPNLTFSTLTVSNMSPEDSSIYLCSVGFILVLETQYFGPGTRLLVL.